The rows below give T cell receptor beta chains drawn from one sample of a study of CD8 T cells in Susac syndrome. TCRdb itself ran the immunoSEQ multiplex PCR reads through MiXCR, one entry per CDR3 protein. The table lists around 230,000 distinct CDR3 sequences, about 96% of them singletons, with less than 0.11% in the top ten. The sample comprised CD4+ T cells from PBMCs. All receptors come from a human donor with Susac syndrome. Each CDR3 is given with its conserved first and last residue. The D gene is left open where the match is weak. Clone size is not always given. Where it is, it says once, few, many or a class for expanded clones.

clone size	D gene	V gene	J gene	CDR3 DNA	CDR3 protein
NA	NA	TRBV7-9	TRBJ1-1	TGTGCCGGTAGGACCGAATTGAACACTGAAGCTTTCTTT	CAGRTELNTEAFF
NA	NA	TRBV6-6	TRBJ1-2	TGTGCCAGCAGTTACGAGGGGCCGGGGGGCTACACCTTC	CASSYEGPGGYTF
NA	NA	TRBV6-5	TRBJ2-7	TGTGCCAGCAGTTACGAAGGCGAGCAGTACTTC	CASSYEGEQYF
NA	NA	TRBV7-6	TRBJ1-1	TGTGCCAGCAGCTTAGTCGAGACGGGAAATTTAGAAGCTTTCTTT	CASSLVETGNLEAFF
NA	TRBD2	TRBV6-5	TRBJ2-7	TGTGCCAGCAGTTACTCGGGTAGCGGGGGGGGCTACGAGCAGTACTTC	CASSYSGSGGGYEQYF
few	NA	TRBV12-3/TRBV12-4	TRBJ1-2	TGTGCCAGCAGTTTTGGCTATGGCTACACCTTC	CASSFGYGYTF
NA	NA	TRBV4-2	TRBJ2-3	TGTGCCAGCAGCCAAGAAATGAGGAGCGCACAGTATTTT	CASSQEMRSAQYF
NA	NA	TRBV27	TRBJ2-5	TGTGCCAGCAGTTTTCAACAGGTCCCGGGCATACAAGAGACCCAGTACTTC	CASSFQQVPGIQETQYF
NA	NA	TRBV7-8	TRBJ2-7	TGTGCCACTGGGCCAGGGGACGGGTACGAGCAGTACTTC	CATGPGDGYEQYF
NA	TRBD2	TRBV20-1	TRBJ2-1	TGCAGTGCAAAAAAGACTAGCGGGAGGGGTAGTGAGCAGTTCTTC	CSAKKTSGRGSEQFF
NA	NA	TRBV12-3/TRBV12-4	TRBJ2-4	TGTGCCAGCAGTACCCCGACAATAGCCAAAAACATTCAGTACTTC	CASSTPTIAKNIQYF